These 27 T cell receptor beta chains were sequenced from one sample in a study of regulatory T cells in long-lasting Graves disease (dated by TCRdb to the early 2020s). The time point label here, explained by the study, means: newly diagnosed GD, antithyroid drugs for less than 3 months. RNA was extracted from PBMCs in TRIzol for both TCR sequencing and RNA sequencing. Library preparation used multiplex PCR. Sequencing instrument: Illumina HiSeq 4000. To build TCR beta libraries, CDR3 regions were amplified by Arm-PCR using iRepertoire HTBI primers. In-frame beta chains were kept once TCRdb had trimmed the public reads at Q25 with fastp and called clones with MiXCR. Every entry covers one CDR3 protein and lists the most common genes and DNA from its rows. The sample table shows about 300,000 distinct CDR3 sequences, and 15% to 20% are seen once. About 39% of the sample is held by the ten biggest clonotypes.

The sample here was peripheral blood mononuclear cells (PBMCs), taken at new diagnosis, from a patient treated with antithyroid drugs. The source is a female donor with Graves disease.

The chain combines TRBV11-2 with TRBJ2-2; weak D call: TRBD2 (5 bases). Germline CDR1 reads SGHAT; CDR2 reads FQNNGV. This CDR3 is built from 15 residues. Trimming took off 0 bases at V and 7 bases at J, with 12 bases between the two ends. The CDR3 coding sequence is TGTGCCAGCAGCTTAGAGCGTCCCGGGGTCGGGGAGCTGTTTTTT. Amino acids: CASSLERPGVGELFF.

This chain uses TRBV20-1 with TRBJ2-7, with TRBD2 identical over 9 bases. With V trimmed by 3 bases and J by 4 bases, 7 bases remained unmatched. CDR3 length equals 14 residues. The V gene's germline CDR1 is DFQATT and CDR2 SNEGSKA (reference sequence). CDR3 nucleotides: TGCAGTGCTAGTCCCCGGCTAGCGGGGTACGAGCAGTACTTC. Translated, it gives CSASPRLAGYEQYF.

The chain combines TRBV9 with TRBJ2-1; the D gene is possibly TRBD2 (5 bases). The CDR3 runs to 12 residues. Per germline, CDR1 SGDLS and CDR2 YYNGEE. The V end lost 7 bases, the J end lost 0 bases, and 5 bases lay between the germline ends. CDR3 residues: CASRDSYNEQFF. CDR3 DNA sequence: TGTGCCAGCCGGGACTCCTACAATGAGCAGTTCTTC.

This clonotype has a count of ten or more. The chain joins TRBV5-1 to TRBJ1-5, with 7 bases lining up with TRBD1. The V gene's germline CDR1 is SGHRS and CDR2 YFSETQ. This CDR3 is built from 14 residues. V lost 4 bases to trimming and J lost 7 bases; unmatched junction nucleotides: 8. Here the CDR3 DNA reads TGCGCCAGCAGCACCGGGGAGGGGGCGCAGCCCCAGCATTTT. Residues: CASSTGEGAQPQHF.

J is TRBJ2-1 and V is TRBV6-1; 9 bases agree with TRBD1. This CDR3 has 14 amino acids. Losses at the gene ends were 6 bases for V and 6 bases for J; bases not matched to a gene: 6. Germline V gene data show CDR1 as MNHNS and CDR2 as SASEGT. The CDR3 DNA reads TGTGCCAGCAGAACCGGGACAGGGTCCAATGAGCAGTTCTTC. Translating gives CASRTGTGSNEQFF.

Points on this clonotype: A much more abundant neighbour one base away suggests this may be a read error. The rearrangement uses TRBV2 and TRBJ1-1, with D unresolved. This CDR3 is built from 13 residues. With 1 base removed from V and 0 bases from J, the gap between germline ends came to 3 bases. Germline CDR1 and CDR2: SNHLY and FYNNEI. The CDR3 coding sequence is TGTGCCAGCAGTGAAGGGATGAACACTGAAGCTTTCTTT. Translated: CASSEGMNTEAFF. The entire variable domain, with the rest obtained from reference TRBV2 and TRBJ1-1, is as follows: EPEVTQTPSHQVTQMGQEVILRCVPISNHLYFYWYRQILGQKVEFLVSFYNNEISEKSEIFDDQFSVERPDGSNFTLKIRSTKLEDSAMYFCASSEGMNTEAFFGQGTRLTVV.

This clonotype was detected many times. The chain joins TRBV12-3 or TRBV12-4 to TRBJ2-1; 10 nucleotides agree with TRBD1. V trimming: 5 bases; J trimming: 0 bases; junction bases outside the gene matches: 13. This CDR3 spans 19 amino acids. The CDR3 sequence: CASSPGQGIGGSSYNEQFF. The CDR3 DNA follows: TGTGCCAGCAGTCCGGGACAGGGGATTGGCGGGAGCTCCTACAATGAGCAGTTCTTC.

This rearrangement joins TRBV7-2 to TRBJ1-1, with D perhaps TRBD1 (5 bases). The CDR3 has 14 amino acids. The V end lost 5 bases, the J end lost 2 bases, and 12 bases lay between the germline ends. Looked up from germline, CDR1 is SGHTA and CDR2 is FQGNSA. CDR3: CASSRIQGNTEAFF. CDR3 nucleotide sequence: TGTGCCAGCAGCCGCATCCAGGGCAACACTGAAGCTTTCTTT.

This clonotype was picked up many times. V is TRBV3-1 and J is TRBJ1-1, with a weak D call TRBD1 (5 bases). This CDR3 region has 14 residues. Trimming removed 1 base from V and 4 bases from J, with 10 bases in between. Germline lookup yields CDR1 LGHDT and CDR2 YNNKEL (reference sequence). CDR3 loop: CASSQGGAGTEAFF. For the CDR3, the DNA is TGTGCCAGCAGCCAAGGAGGGGCCGGCACTGAAGCTTTCTTT.

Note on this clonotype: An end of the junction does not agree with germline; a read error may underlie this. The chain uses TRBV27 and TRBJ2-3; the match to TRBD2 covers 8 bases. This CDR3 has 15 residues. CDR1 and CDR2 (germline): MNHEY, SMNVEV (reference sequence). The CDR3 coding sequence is TGTGCCACCAGTGAAAGCGGGAGAGGCGCAGATACGCAGTATTTT. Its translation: CATSESGRGADTQYF.

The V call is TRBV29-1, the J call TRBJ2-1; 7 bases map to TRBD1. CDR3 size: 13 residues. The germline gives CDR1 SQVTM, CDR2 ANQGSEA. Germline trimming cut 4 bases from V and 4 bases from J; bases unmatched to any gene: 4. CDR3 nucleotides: TGCAGCGTTGTGGGACAGAGATACAATGAGCAGTTCTTC. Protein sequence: CSVVGQRYNEQFF.

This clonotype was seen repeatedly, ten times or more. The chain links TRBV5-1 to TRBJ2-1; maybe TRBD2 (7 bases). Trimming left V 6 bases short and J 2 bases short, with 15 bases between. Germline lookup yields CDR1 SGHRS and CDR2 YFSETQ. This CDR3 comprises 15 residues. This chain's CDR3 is CASTPGGTTYNEQFF. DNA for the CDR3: TGCGCCAGCACCCCCGGGGGGACAACCTACAATGAGCAGTTCTTC.

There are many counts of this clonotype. For the CDR3, the DNA is TGTGCCACCAGTGATTTGCAAGATCAAGAGACCCAGTACTTC. Amino acid sequence: CATSDLQDQETQYF. The chain joins TRBV24-1 to TRBJ2-5; the D is unclear. CDR1 is KGHDR, CDR2 SFDVKD, per germline. This CDR3 comprises 14 residues. Between the trimmed V and J ends, which lost 0 bases and 2 bases, there was a span of 6 bases.

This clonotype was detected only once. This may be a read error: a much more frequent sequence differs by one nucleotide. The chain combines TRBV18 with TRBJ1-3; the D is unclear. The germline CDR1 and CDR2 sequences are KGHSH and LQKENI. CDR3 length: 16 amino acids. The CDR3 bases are TGTGCCAGCTCACCTAACTTTGTCATCTCTGGAAACACCATAGATTTT. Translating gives CASSPNFVISGNTIDF.

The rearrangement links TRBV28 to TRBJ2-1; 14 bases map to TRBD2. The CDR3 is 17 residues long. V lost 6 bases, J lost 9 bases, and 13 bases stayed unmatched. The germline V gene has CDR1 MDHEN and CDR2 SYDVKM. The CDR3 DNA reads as TGTGCCAGCAGAGGGACTAGCGGGAGACACCTCACGTTTGAGCAGTTCTTC. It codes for CASRGTSGRHLTFEQFF.

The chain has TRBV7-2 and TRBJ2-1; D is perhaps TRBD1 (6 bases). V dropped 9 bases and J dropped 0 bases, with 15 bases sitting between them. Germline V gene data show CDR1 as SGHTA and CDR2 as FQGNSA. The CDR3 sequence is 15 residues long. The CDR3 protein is CASGGDRSSYNEQFF. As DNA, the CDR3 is TGTGCCAGTGGAGGCGACAGGAGCTCCTACAATGAGCAGTTCTTC. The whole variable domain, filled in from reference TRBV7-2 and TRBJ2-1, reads GAGVSQSPSNKVTEKGKDVELRCDPISGHTALYWYRQSLGQGLEFLIYFQGNSAPDKSGLPSDRFSAERTGGSVSTLTIQRTQQEDSAVYLCASGGDRSSYNEQFFGPGTRLTVL.

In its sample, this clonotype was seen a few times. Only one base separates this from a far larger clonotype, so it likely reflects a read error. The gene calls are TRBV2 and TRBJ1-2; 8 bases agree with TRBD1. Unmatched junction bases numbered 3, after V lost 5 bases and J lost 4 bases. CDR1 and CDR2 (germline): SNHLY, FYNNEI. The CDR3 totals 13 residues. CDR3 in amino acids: CASSLRGPYGYTF. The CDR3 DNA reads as TGTGCCAGCAGTCTCAGGGGGCCCTATGGCTACACCTTC.

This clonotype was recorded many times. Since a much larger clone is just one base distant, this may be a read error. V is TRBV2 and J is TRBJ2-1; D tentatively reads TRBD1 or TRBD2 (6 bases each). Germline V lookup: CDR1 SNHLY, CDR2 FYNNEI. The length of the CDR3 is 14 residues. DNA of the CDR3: TGTGTCAGCAACGGGGGCGCAGGGGTCAATGAGCAGTTCTTC. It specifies CVSNGGAGVNEQFF.

The CDR3 DNA sequence: TGTGCCAGCAGTTTATACGGCGGGAGCTCCTACAATGAGCAGTTCTTC. Amino acid sequence: CASSLYGGSSYNEQFF. This chain uses TRBV27 with TRBJ2-1; 7 positions agree with TRBD2. The CDR3 is 16 amino acids. The V segment lost 1 base and the J segment 0 bases; nucleotides outside the gene matches: 3. The germline V gene encodes CDR1 MNHEY and CDR2 SMNVEV (reference sequence).

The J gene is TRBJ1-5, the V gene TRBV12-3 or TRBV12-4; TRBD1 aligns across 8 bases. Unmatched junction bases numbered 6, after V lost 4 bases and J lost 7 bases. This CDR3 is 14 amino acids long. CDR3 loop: CASSSGGRGQPQHF. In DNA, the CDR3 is TGTGCCAGCAGTTCAGGGGGCCGGGGACAGCCCCAGCATTTT.

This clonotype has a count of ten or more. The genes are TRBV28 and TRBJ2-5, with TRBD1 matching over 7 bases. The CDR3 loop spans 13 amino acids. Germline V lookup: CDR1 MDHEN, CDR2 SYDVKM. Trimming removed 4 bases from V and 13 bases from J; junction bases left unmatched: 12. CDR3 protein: CASSSTGQPAGYF. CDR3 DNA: TGTGCCAGCAGTTCTACGGGACAGCCCGCGGGGTACTTC.

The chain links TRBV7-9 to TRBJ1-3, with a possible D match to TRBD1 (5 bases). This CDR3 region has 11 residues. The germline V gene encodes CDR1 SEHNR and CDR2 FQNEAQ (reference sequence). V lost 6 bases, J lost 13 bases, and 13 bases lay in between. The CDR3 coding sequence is TGTGCCAGCAGTCCGGGACGCCTGATATATTTT. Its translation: CASSPGRLIYF.

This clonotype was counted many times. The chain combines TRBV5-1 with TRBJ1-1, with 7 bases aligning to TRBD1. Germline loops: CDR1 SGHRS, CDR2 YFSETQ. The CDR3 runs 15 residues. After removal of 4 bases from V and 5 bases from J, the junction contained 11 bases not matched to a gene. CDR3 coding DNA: TGCGCCAGCAGCGCCCGGGACAGAGCATGGACTGAAGCTTTCTTT. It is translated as CASSARDRAWTEAFF. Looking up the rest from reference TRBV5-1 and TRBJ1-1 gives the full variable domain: KAGVTQTPRYLIKTRGQQVTLSCSPISGHRSVSWYQQTPGQGLQFLFEYFSETQRNKGNFPGRFSGRQFSNSRSEMNVSTLELGDSALYLCASSARDRAWTEAFFGQGTRLTVV.

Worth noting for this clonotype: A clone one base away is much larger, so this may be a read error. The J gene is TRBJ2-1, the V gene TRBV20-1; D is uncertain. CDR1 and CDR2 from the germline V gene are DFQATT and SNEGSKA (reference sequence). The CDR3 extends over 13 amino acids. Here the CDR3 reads CSTIGVIDNEQLF. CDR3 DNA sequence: TGCAGTACAATCGGCGTCATCGACAATGAGCAGCTCTTC.

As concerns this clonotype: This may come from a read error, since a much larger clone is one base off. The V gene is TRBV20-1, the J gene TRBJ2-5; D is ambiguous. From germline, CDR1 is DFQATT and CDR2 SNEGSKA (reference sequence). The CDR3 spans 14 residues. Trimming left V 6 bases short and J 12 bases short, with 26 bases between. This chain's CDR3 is CSASQASLNHEKYF. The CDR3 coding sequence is TGCAGTGCCAGTCAGGCCTCTCTTAACCACGAGAAGTACTTC.

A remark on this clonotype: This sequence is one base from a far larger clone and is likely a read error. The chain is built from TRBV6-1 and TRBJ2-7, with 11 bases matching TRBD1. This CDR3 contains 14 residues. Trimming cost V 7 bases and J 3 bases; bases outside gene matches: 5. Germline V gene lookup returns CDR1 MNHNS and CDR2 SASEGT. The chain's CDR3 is CASNPGTGGYEQYF. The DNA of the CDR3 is TGTGCCAGCAATCCCGGGACAGGGGGCTACGAGCAGTACTTC.

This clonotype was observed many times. This CDR3 is CASSLWGSHNTEAFF. DNA of the CDR3: TGTGCCAGCAGTTTATGGGGGTCCCACAATACTGAAGCTTTCTTT. This chain joins TRBV28 and TRBJ1-1; D not certain. V lost 0 bases to trimming and J lost 5 bases, with 13 bases between them. Germline V gene data show CDR1 as MDHEN and CDR2 as SYDVKM. The CDR3 covers 15 residues.